This TCR beta chain was sequenced during a study of blood T cell repertoires in COVID-19. Study at large: The samples span acute and convalescent COVID-19 from the United States, Italy and Spain. T cells, B-cell-depleted T cells, or PBMCs supplied cDNA or gDNA.

The CDR3 extends over 14 amino acids. The V end was cut by 2 bases, the J end by 4 bases, with 8 bases between. In germline, CDR1 is LNHDA, CDR2 SQIVND (reference sequence). As handled by the study authors: Researchers report that nucleated cell counts were estimated from reference gene primer amplification. Measured with immunoSEQ multiplex PCR; TCRdb has only the in-frame clones, and not every one. V and J calls and clone size are copied from that table; D and trimming were computed from the DNA. The data show around 230,000 clones, around four fifths seen once. This receptor was taken from a woman between 40 and 50 years old with active or convalescent COVID-19. V gene TRBV19 combines with J gene TRBJ1-4, with a possible D match to TRBD1 (5 bases). Sequenced: peripheral blood. Here the CDR3 reads CASSITRDNEKLFF. CDR3 nucleotides: TGTGCCAGTAGTATAACCAGGGATAATGAAAAACTGTTTTTT.